These 20 T cell receptor beta chains originate from one sample sequenced in a study of early T cells in non-severe SARS-CoV-2 infection. TCRdb redid the calling of the 5' RACE reads with MiXCR, one entry per CDR3 protein. The sample has about 83,000 distinct CDR3 sequences; about 9.4% are singletons. Sequencing was performed on whole blood, taken at baseline. The receptor set was obtained from an adult who was a healthcare worker with PCR-confirmed SARS-CoV-2 infection or an uninfected control (not recorded which).

This clonotype was counted at least ten times. This chain connects TRBV6-2 or TRBV6-3 to TRBJ2-2; 8 nucleotides match TRBD1. This CDR3 is 16 amino acids long. The junction had 7 bases not matched to a gene; V was cut back by 0 bases and J by 7 bases. CDR1 and CDR2 (germline): MNHEY, SVGEGT. The CDR3 DNA reads TGTGCCAGCAGTTACTCGCTCGGGACAGGCCTCGGGGAGCTGTTTTTT. Encoded protein: CASSYSLGTGLGELFF.

CDR3: CAISETSGGISGANVLTF. As DNA, the CDR3 is TGTGCCATCAGTGAGACCTCCGGGGGTATCTCTGGGGCCAACGTCCTGACTTTC. V gene TRBV10-3 combines with J gene TRBJ2-6, with a possible D match to TRBD2 (6 bases). CDR1 and CDR2 from the germline V gene are ENHRY and SYGVKD. Trimming took off 2 bases at V and 0 bases at J, with 14 bases between the two ends. The CDR3 is 18 amino acids.

This clonotype showed up many times. The CDR3 sequence: CASSLEALDEQFF. The CDR3 coding sequence is TGTGCCAGCAGCTTAGAGGCACTCGATGAGCAGTTCTTC. The chain carries TRBV7-9 and TRBJ2-1; D ambiguous. Trimming stripped 1 base from V and 8 bases from J, with 9 bases between. Per germline, CDR1 SEHNR and CDR2 FQNEAQ (reference sequence). CDR3 length: 13 residues.

The CDR3 loop reads CASSFRGPGTEAFF. In DNA, the CDR3 is TGTGCCAGCAGTTTCAGAGGGCCGGGCACTGAAGCTTTCTTT. The rearrangement uses TRBV28 and TRBJ1-1; D uncertain. This CDR3 comprises 14 residues. The germline V and J ends were trimmed by 3 bases and 4 bases, with 12 bases remaining between them. Germline V CDR1 and CDR2: MDHEN, SYDVKM. Variable domain in full (rest from reference TRBV28 and TRBJ1-1): DVKVTQSSRYLVKRTGEKVFLECVQDMDHENMFWYRQDPGLGLRLIYFSYDVKMKEKGDIPEGYSVSREKKERFSLILESASTNQTSMYLCASSFRGPGTEAFFGQGTRLTVV.

J is TRBJ2-7 and V is TRBV5-1, with D perhaps TRBD1 (6 bases). Germline V gives CDR1 SGHRS, CDR2 YFSETQ. CDR3 length: 15 residues. Trimming cost V 1 base and J 0 bases, with 11 bases left between them. The CDR3 DNA follows: TGCGCCAGCAGCTTGAATCCAGGGGCCTCCTACGAGCAGTACTTC. Translated, it gives CASSLNPGASYEQYF.

V gene TRBV27 combines with J gene TRBJ2-7, with 8 bases identical to TRBD1. V shed 5 bases and J 2 bases; nucleotides not matched to a gene: 8. Germline V gene data show CDR1 as MNHEY and CDR2 as SMNVEV (reference sequence). The CDR3 is 15 residues long. CDR3 sequence (DNA): TGTGCCAGCAGTCCCCTGACAGGGGAACCCTACGAGCAGTACTTC. Its protein product is CASSPLTGEPYEQYF.

DNA for the CDR3: TGTGCCAGCGGAATTGACAGGGGGGTGTACGAGCAGTACTTC. Translation: CASGIDRGVYEQYF. The rearrangement links TRBV6-1 to TRBJ2-7; 9 bases map to TRBD1. V trimming: 8 bases; J trimming: 4 bases; junction bases outside the gene matches: 9. CDR3 length: 14 amino acids. Germline CDR1 MNHNS, CDR2 SASEGT.

This clonotype has a count of ten or more. This chain links TRBV28 with TRBJ1-4; D is undetermined. Trimming took 6 bases from V and 8 from J, leaving 16 bases between them. This CDR3 region has 14 residues. Germline-derived CDR1 and CDR2 are MDHEN and SYDVKM. The CDR3: CASRDHTRYEKLFF. The DNA for the CDR3 is TGTGCCAGCAGAGATCATACCCGATACGAAAAACTGTTTTTT.

This clonotype was counted a few times. The J gene is TRBJ2-4, the V gene TRBV5-6, with TRBD2 matching over 9 bases. CDR3 length equals 13 residues. Germline-derived CDR1 and CDR2 are SGHDT and YYEEEE. The V gene end was trimmed by 5 bases and the J gene end by 9 bases; junction bases not matched to a gene: 6. Here the CDR3 reads CASSWGTSLIQYF. CDR3 nucleotide sequence: TGTGCCAGCAGTTGGGGGACTAGCCTCATTCAGTACTTC.

This rearrangement joins TRBV5-4 to TRBJ2-3; D not resolved. This CDR3 comprises 13 residues. CDR1 is SGHNT, CDR2 YYREEE, per germline (reference sequence). V was trimmed by 5 bases and J by 4 bases, leaving 11 bases between them. CDR3 residues: CASSSGSADTQYF. In nucleotides, the CDR3 is TGTGCCAGCAGTTCTGGATCGGCAGATACGCAGTATTTT.

This chain connects TRBV9 to TRBJ2-7, with TRBD1 matching 9 bases. CDR1 SGDLS and CDR2 YYNGEE come from the germline V gene. The CDR3 covers 16 residues. V was pared by 5 bases and J by 4 bases, with 13 bases of the junction left unmatched. The CDR3 DNA sequence: TGTGCCAGCAGTTCGCATCCGGGGACAGGGAATTACGAGCAGTACTTC. Translating gives CASSSHPGTGNYEQYF.

This clonotype has only a few counts. V usage is TRBV5-1 and J usage is TRBJ2-7; no firm D call. Trimming left V 0 bases short and J 0 bases short, with 7 bases between. The CDR3 sequence is 14 residues long. The V gene's germline CDR1 is SGHRS and CDR2 YFSETQ. Here the CDR3 reads CASSLEGGSYEQYF. The CDR3, as DNA: TGCGCCAGCAGCTTGGAGGGCGGCTCCTACGAGCAGTACTTC.

Remarks on this clonotype: One end of the junction does not line up with germline, which may come from a read error. This chain uses TRBV7-2 with TRBJ2-3; possible D gene TRBD1, 8 bases. Germline loops: CDR1 SGHTA, CDR2 FQGNSA. The CDR3 length is 16 residues. CDR3 residues: CASSFIPAGQANTQYF. DNA of the CDR3: TGTGCCAGCAGCTTTATCCCAGCGGGACAGGCAAATACGCAGTACTTT.

The rearrangement links TRBV3-1 to TRBJ2-2; D is possibly TRBD1 (5 bases). From germline, CDR1 is LGHDT and CDR2 YNNKEL (reference sequence). The germline V and J ends were trimmed by 6 bases and 15 bases, with 14 bases remaining between them. The CDR3 is made up of 11 amino acids. The CDR3 DNA is TGTGCCAGCAGAACAGGAGAAGACTTGTTTTTT. This translates into CASRTGEDLFF. The whole variable domain, remainder taken from reference TRBV3-1 and TRBJ2-2, is DTAVSQTPKYLVTQMGNDKSIKCEQNLGHDTMYWYKQDSKKFLKIMFSYNNKELIINETVPNRFSPKSPDKAHLNLHINSLELGDSAVYFCASRTGEDLFFGEGSRLTVL.

The chain employs TRBV4-2 and TRBJ2-3; D is possibly TRBD2 (5 bases). Germline V lookup: CDR1 LGHNA, CDR2 YNFKEQ. The CDR3 runs 12 residues. The V and J ends lost 4 bases and 7 bases respectively, with 9 bases between them. CDR3 DNA: TGTGCCAGCAGCCCACGGACTTATACGCAGTATTTT. Translating it yields CASSPRTYTQYF.

The V gene is TRBV7-2, the J gene TRBJ2-7; 9 bases line up with TRBD1. Germline V gives CDR1 SGHTA, CDR2 FQGNSA. J lost 4 bases, V lost 1 base, and 8 bases had no gene match. The CDR3 runs to 16 residues. As DNA, the CDR3 is TGTGCCAGCAGCTTAGACGGCGGGACAGGGTTGTACGAGCAGTACTTC. Protein sequence: CASSLDGGTGLYEQYF.

This clonotype was recorded a few times. The rearrangement joins TRBV5-6 to TRBJ2-6; no reliable D call. The CDR3 contains 14 residues. V shed 0 bases and J shed 4 bases, with 5 bases lying between them. Germline V gives CDR1 SGHDT, CDR2 YYEEEE. The CDR3 DNA is TGTGCCAGCAGCTTGGCCCCCGGGGCCAACGTCCTGACTTTC. Amino acid sequence: CASSLAPGANVLTF.

The table lists this clonotype with many counts. The chain uses TRBV7-2 and TRBJ1-6; no firm D call. Per the germline V gene, CDR1 is SGHTA and CDR2 is FQGNSA. V dropped 1 base and J dropped 11 bases, with 12 bases sitting between them. The CDR3 has 14 residues. As DNA, the CDR3 is TGTGCCAGCAGCTTAGAGATAGGGAGGACACCCCTCCACTTT. Translated: CASSLEIGRTPLHF.

This clonotype showed up many times. The CDR3 coding sequence is TGTGCCAGCAGCTCGGCGGGGGTCACAGGTGAAAAACTGTTTTTT. This codes for CASSSAGVTGEKLFF. The chain recombines TRBV5-6 with TRBJ1-4, with a weak D call TRBD1 (5 bases). Trimming pared 3 bases from V and 7 bases from J, leaving 16 bases between. The length of the CDR3 is 15 residues. Germline loops: CDR1 SGHDT, CDR2 YYEEEE.

The rearrangement links TRBV18 to TRBJ1-2, with D maybe TRBD1 (5 bases). This CDR3 region has 14 residues. Trimming stripped 0 bases from V and 0 bases from J, with 5 bases between. From germline, CDR1 is KGHSH and CDR2 LQKENI. The CDR3: CASSPPTANYGYTF. CDR3 DNA: TGTGCCAGCTCACCACCGACAGCTAACTATGGCTACACCTTC.